The entry that follows covers one TCR beta chain sequence. These data come from a study of OX40 agonist ivuxolimab in advanced cancers. Clones were sequenced by immunoSEQ multiplex PCR, and TCRdb holds only the in-frame ones, with some missing. The repertoire holds 45,000 to 60,000 clones, with roughly nine tenths as singletons. This CDR3 has 14 residues. Trimming removed 2 bases from V and 9 bases from J, with 14 bases in between. The germline CDR1 and CDR2 sequences are MNHEY and SMNVEV (reference sequence). This TCR came from an adult with an advanced solid tumor such as melanoma, head and neck, liver or kidney cancer. Sample: CD4+ or CD8+ T cells sorted from blood, taken in a trial of the OX40 agonist ivuxolimab. The V and J genes are TRBV27 and TRBJ2-1; possible D gene TRBD2, 5 bases. The CDR3 DNA is TGTGCCAGCAGTTTAAGCTCATATGAGGGTGAGCAGTTCTTC. Translation: CASSLSSYEGEQFF.